This T cell receptor (beta chain) was documented in a study of blood T cells in healthy people across ages. Germline V lookup: CDR1 MNHEY, CDR2 SMNVEV (reference sequence). This CDR3 spans 14 amino acids. V gave up 4 bases and J gave up 10 bases, with 16 bases separating them. Combining a sample-barcoded 5' primer with a J-beta primer mix, a second PCR ran for roughly 6 to 11 cycles. One entry per CDR3 protein, called by TCRdb with MiXCR from the 5' RACE reads. The sample lists 750,000 or so distinct CDR3 sequences; 25% were seen once. The same data also contributed to another study, on T cells of mothers and their children. That study reports: Over five children and their three healthy Caucasian mothers were the donors.

The TCR comes from a boy aged 5-17 years in good health. The sample comprised blood. This chain joins TRBV27 and TRBJ2-2; a weak D match, TRBD1 (6 bases). CDR3 amino acids: CASSSPIRGLELFF. CDR3 coding DNA: TGTGCCAGCAGTTCCCCCATCAGGGGTTTGGAGCTGTTTTTT.